Below, 16 T cell receptor beta chains from the same sample are listed, as sequenced in a study of T cell responses to AZD1222 COVID-19 vaccine. TCRdb keeps only in-frame clones here, not all; method: immunoSEQ multiplex PCR. The data contain 120,000 to 150,000 clones, roughly 88% of them singletons. The material sequenced was peripheral blood, taken on day 0 of AZD1222 vaccination. The receptors were gathered from an adult in good health.

This chain joins TRBV5-4 and TRBJ2-1, with TRBD2 as a possible D gene (6 bases). The CDR3 has 15 amino acids. Per germline, CDR1 SGHNT and CDR2 YYREEE (reference sequence). V lost 7 bases and J lost 0, with 14 bases in between. CDR3: CASASPGSSYNEQFF. Here the CDR3 DNA reads TGTGCCAGCGCCAGCCCCGGGAGCTCCTACAATGAGCAGTTCTTC. The full variable domain, with the rest looked up from reference TRBV5-4 and TRBJ2-1, is ETGVTQSPTHLIKTRGQQVTLRCSSQSGHNTVSWYQQALGQGPQFIFQYYREEENGRGNFPPRFSGLQFPNYSSELNVNALELDDSALYLCASASPGSSYNEQFFGPGTRLTVL.

This rearrangement joins TRBV28 to TRBJ2-3, with D maybe TRBD2 (6 bases). With 6 bases removed from V and 6 bases from J, the gap between germline ends came to 22 bases. CDR1 is MDHEN and CDR2 is SYDVKM in the germline V gene. The CDR3 contains 16 residues. The CDR3 sequence: CASSSRPGASLDTQYF. In nucleotides, the CDR3 is TGTGCCAGCAGCTCCCGGCCGGGAGCAAGTCTTGATACGCAGTATTTT.

The V and J genes are TRBV7-9 and TRBJ1-6; D unclear. The CDR3 is 14 amino acids. The V gene's germline CDR1 is SEHNR and CDR2 FQNEAQ (reference sequence). V lost 1 base and J lost 7, with 8 bases in between. The CDR3 DNA is TGTGCCAGCAGCTTAGGCAGGCTCAATTCACCCCTCCACTTT. Encoded protein: CASSLGRLNSPLHF.

The chain joins TRBV9 to TRBJ2-7; 7 bases are shared with TRBD1. The CDR3 runs to 14 residues. Germline loops: CDR1 SGDLS, CDR2 YYNGEE. V was clipped by 5 bases and J by 3 bases; unmatched bases: 8. The CDR3 DNA is TGTGCCAGCAGTTCTGGGACAGCTTTCTACGAGCAGTACTTC. Translation gives CASSSGTAFYEQYF.

The chain carries TRBV6-1 and TRBJ1-6; D is ambiguous. Germline values: CDR1 MNHNS, CDR2 SASEGT. The CDR3 totals 14 residues. The V end was cut by 3 bases, the J end by 2 bases, with 5 bases between. The CDR3: CASSDPTYNSPLHF. CDR3 coding DNA: TGTGCCAGCAGTGACCCCACCTATAATTCACCCCTCCACTTT.

The chain links TRBV7-6 to TRBJ1-1; TRBD1 matches 7 bases. J was trimmed by 1 base and V by 5 bases; bases with no gene match: 4. The CDR3 spans 14 residues. CDR1 and CDR2 (germline): SGHVS, FNYEAQ. DNA for the CDR3: TGTGCCAGCAGCGAGGGACAGTCGAACACTGAAGCTTTCTTT. Its translation: CASSEGQSNTEAFF.

The CDR3 loop is CASSIGPNSNQPQHF. The CDR3 DNA sequence: TGTGCCAGTAGTATAGGGCCGAATAGCAATCAGCCCCAGCATTTT. V usage is TRBV19 and J usage is TRBJ1-5; D is ambiguous. Germline assignment: CDR1 LNHDA and CDR2 SQIVND (reference sequence). The germline V and J ends were trimmed by 1 base and 0 bases, with 7 bases remaining between them. The length of the CDR3 is 15 residues.

The V gene is TRBV6-2 or TRBV6-3, the J gene TRBJ1-3; D is unclear. The length of the CDR3 is 17 residues. Trimming cost V 1 base and J 0 bases, with 13 bases left between them. Germline V CDR1 and CDR2: MNHEY, SVGEGT. The CDR3 region has the DNA TGTGCCAGCAGTTACTTCTTCAGCGGGAGCTCTGGAAACACCATATATTTT. It specifies CASSYFFSGSSGNTIYF.

This clone was picked up one time. The chain carries TRBV18 and TRBJ2-1; D tentatively fits TRBD1 or TRBD2 (5 bases each). CDR1 is KGHSH, CDR2 LQKENI, per germline. This CDR3 region has 14 residues. V was shortened by 4 bases and J by 5 bases, with 12 bases between the two germline ends. The CDR3 bases are TGTGCCAGCTCACGAGGGGAACACCACAATGAGCAGTTCTTC. Translation: CASSRGEHHNEQFF.

The chain recombines TRBV11-2 with TRBJ1-3, with TRBD1 as a possible D gene (6 bases). V lost 5 bases and J 1 base, leaving 12 bases between the germline ends. This CDR3 has 15 amino acids. From germline, CDR1 is SGHAT and CDR2 FQNNGV. CDR3 protein: CASSTGQTSGNTIYF. CDR3 DNA sequence: TGTGCCAGCAGCACTGGACAGACTTCTGGAAACACCATATATTTT.

The chain couples TRBV10-3 to TRBJ1-2, with 7 bases matching TRBD1. The germline V gene encodes CDR1 ENHRY and CDR2 SYGVKD. V was pared by 5 bases and J by 5 bases, with 8 bases of the junction left unmatched. This CDR3 region has 14 residues. The CDR3 region is CAISSFTGVYGYTF. CDR3 DNA: TGTGCCATCAGTTCGTTTACAGGGGTGTATGGCTACACCTTC.

This sequence joins TRBV6-5 and TRBJ2-1; perhaps TRBD2 as D (6 bases). Trimming removed 7 bases at V and 0 bases at J, with 13 bases between. The V gene's germline CDR1 is MNHEY and CDR2 SVGAGI. The CDR3 sequence is 15 residues long. For the CDR3, the DNA is TGTGCCAGCAAAAGGGACTGGAGCTCCTACAATGAGCAGTTCTTC. It yields the protein CASKRDWSSYNEQFF.

The CDR3, as DNA: TGTGCCAGTAGTACAACAGGGAGGGGTCAGCCCCAGCATTTT. This encodes CASSTTGRGQPQHF. This chain joins TRBV19 and TRBJ1-5, with a possible D match to TRBD1 (6 bases). Germline CDR1 is LNHDA and CDR2 is SQIVND (reference sequence). V lost 4 bases and J 6 bases, leaving 13 bases between the germline ends. The CDR3 has 14 amino acids.

The chain uses TRBV18 and TRBJ1-4; 12 bases are a match to TRBD1. The germline CDR1 and CDR2 sequences are KGHSH and LQKENI. With 4 bases clipped from V and 7 bases from J, the junction kept 10 bases outside the gene matches. The CDR3 sequence is 17 residues long. In DNA form, the CDR3 reads TGTGCCAGCTCACGAGGGACAGGGGGCGCGGTCGGTGAAAAACTGTTTTTT. Translation gives CASSRGTGGAVGEKLFF.

As to this clone: Additional DNA sequences in this sample encode the identical CDR3. In DNA, the CDR3 is TGTGCCAGCAGTTATTCGCCAGGGGACTATGGCTACACCTTC. It specifies CASSYSPGDYGYTF. The V call is TRBV6-5, the J call TRBJ1-2; D possibly corresponds to TRBD1 (6 bases). The CDR3 spans 14 residues. Trimming shortened V by 3 bases and J by 3 bases, and 11 bases separated the two germline ends. Germline-derived CDR1 and CDR2 are MNHEY and SVGAGI.

This clone showed up just once. This sequence joins TRBV12-5 and TRBJ2-1; 7 bases line up with TRBD2. In germline, CDR1 is LGHNT, CDR2 FRNRAP. CDR3 size: 16 residues. With V trimmed by 2 bases and J by 2 bases, 6 bases remained unmatched. DNA of the CDR3: TGTGCTAGTGGTTTGCGACTAGCCGCGACCTACAATGAGCAGTTCTTC. Its protein product is CASGLRLAATYNEQFF. The variable domain in full, completed from reference TRBV12-5 and TRBJ2-1, reads DARVTQTPRHKVTEMGQEVTMRCQPILGHNTVFWYRQTMMQGLELLAYFRNRAPLDDSGMPKDRFSAEMPDATLATLKIQPSEPRDSAVYFCASGLRLAATYNEQFFGPGTRLTVL.